Sequencing of this TCR beta chain was carried out in a study of blood T cell repertoires in COVID-19. Data came from immunoSEQ multiplex PCR; TCRdb stores just in-frame clones and leaves some out. The sample includes 150,000 to 200,000 clones, 92% seen only once; the top ten take approximately 4.9%. The source of this sequence is a man under 40 with COVID-19, enrolled during active disease. Sequenced: peripheral blood.

The CDR3 loop is CASSLREHAGELFF. The DNA for the CDR3 is TGTGCCAGCAGCTTGAGGGAGCACGCCGGGGAGCTGTTTTTT. The chain has TRBV11-3 and TRBJ2-2; tentative D call: TRBD2 (5 bases). The germline V and J ends were trimmed by 3 bases and 6 bases, with 11 bases remaining between them. Germline CDR1 and CDR2: SGHNT and YENEEA. The CDR3 has 14 residues.